This T cell receptor (beta chain) originates from a study of shared clonotypes between healthy human individuals. Study-level points and caveats: In contrast to clonotypes shared by all four donors, non-shared clonotypes had lower generation probabilities.

Naive CD8 cells comprised CD45RO-negative, CCR7-positively selected cells, excluding terminally differentiated effector memory CD45RA+ cells. Using immunoSEQ multiplex PCR, the repertoire was profiled, and TCRdb retains in-frame clones only, with some absent. The data contain millions of clones, under 95% of them singletons. The ends lost 5 bases at V and 0 bases at J; junction bases unmatched: 9. In germline, CDR1 is MNHEY, CDR2 SMNVEV (reference sequence). CDR3 length: 17 residues. Details on this clone: Its antigen remains unknown.

This receptor was identified in a man younger than 30 in good health. Some clones in this sample may be carry-over from other donors' samples. The sequencing sample was made of naive CD8+ T cells from PBMCs. The chain employs TRBV27 and TRBJ2-3, with TRBD2 matching 9 bases. In nucleotides, the CDR3 is TGTGCCAGCAGTCCTCTCCCGACTAGCGGTAGCACAGATACGCAGTATTTT. Its protein product is CASSPLPTSGSTDTQYF.